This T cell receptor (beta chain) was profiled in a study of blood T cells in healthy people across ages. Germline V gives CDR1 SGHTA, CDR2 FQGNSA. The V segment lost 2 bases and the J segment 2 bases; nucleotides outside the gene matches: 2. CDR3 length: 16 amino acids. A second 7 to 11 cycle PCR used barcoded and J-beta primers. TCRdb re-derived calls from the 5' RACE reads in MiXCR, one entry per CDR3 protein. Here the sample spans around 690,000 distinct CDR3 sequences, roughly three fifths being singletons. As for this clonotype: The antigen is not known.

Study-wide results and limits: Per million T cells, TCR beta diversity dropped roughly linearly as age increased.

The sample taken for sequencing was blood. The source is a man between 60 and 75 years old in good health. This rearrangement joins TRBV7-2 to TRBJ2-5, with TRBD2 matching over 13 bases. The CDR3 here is CASSLTTSGGQETQYF. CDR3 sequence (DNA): TGTGCCAGCAGCTTAACGACTAGCGGGGGGCAAGAGACCCAGTACTTC.